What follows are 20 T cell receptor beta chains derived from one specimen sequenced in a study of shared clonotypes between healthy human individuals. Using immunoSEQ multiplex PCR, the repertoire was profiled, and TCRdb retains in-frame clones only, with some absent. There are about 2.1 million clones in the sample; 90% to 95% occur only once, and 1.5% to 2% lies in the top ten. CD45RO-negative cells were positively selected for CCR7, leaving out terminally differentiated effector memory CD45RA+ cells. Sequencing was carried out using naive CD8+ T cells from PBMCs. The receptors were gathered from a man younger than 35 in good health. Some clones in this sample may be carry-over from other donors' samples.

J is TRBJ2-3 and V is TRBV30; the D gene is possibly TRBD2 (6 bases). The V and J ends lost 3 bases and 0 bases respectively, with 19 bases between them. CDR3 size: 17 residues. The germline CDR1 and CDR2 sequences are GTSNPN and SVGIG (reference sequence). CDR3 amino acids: CAWSDLRETVSTDTQYF. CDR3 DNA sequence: TGTGCCTGGAGCGACTTACGGGAGACAGTTAGCACAGATACGCAGTATTTT.

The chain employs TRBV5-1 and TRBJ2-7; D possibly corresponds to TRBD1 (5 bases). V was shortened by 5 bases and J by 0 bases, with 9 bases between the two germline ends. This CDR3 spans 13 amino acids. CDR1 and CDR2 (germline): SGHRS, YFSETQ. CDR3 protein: CASRSDTSYEQYF. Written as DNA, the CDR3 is TGCGCCAGCAGATCGGACACCTCCTACGAGCAGTACTTC.

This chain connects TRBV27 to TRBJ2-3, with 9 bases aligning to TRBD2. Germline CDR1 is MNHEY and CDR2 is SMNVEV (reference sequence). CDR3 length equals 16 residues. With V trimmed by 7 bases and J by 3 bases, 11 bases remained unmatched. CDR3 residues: CASMNPREGGTDTQYF. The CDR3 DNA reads TGTGCCAGCATGAACCCGCGGGAGGGTGGGACAGATACGCAGTATTTT.

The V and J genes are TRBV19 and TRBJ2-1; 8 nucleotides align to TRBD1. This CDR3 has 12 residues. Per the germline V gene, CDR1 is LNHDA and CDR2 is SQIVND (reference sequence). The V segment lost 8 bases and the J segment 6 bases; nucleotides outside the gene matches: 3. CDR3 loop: CASSQGANEQFF. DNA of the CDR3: TGTGCCAGTTCGCAGGGGGCCAATGAGCAGTTCTTC.

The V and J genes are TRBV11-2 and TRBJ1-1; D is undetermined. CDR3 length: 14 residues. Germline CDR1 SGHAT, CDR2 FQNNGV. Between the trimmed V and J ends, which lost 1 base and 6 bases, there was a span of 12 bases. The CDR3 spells CASSLGAVPPEAFF. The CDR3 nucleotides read TGTGCCAGCAGCTTAGGTGCAGTCCCGCCTGAAGCTTTCTTT.

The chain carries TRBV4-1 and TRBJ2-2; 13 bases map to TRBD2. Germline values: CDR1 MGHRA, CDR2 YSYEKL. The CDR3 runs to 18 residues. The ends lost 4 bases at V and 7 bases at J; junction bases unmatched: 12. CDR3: CASSRRTSGSYSGGELFF. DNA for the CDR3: TGCGCCAGCAGCCGCCGGACTAGCGGGAGCTATTCTGGCGGGGAGCTGTTTTTT.

The DNA of the CDR3 is TGTGCCAGCAGCTTAGCGTCGGGAAATGAGCAGTTCTTC. Translation: CASSLASGNEQFF. This chain joins TRBV7-6 and TRBJ2-1; D might be TRBD2 (5 bases). Trimming pared 0 bases from V and 7 bases from J, leaving 7 bases between. The CDR3 covers 13 residues. The V gene's germline CDR1 is SGHVS and CDR2 FNYEAQ.

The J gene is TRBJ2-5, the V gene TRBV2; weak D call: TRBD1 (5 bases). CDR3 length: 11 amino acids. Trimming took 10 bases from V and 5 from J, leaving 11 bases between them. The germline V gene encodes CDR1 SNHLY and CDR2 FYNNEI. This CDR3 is CANSQVETQYF. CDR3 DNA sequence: TGTGCCAACTCACAGGTTGAGACCCAGTACTTC.

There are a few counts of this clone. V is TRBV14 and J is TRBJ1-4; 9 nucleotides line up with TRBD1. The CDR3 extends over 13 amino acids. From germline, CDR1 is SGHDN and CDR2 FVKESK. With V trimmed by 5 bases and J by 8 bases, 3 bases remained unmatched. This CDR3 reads CASSDDRGEKLFF. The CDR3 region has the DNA TGTGCCAGCAGCGATGACAGGGGGGAAAAACTGTTTTTT.

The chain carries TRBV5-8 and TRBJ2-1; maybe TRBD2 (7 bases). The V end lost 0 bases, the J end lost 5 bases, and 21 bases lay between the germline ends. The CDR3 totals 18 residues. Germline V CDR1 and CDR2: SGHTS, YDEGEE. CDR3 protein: CASSLGGRGSKLNNEQFF. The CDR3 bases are TGTGCCAGCAGCTTGGGGGGGCGCGGGAGTAAATTAAACAATGAGCAGTTCTTC.

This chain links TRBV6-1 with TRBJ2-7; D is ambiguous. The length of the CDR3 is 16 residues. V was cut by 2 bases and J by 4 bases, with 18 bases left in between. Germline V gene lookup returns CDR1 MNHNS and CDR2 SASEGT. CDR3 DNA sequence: TGTGCCAGCAGTGAATCGGGTCGACTTTTTACGTACGAGCAGTACTTC. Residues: CASSESGRLFTYEQYF.

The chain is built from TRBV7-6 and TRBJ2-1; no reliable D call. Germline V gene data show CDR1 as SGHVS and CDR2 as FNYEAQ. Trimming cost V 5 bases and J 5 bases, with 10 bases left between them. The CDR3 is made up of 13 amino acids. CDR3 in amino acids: CASSAGTHNEQFF. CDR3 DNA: TGTGCCAGCAGCGCAGGAACCCACAATGAGCAGTTCTTC.

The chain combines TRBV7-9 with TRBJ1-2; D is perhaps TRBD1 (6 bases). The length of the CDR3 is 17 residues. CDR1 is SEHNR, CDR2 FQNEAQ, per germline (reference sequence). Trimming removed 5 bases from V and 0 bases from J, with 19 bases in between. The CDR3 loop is CASSDLSGQSANYGYTF. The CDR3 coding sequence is TGTGCCAGCAGCGACCTAAGCGGACAGAGCGCTAACTATGGCTACACCTTC.

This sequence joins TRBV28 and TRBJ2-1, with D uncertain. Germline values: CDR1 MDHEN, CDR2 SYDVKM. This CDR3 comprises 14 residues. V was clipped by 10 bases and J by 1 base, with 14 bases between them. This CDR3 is CATETPVSYNEQFF. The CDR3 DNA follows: TGTGCCACCGAAACCCCAGTTTCCTACAATGAGCAGTTCTTC.

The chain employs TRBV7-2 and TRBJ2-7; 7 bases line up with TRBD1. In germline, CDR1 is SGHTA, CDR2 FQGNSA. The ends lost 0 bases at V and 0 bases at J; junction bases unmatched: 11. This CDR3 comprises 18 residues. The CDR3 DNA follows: TGTGCCAGCAGCTTAGCTATTAGGATGGACAGGAGCTCCTACGAGCAGTACTTC. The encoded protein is CASSLAIRMDRSSYEQYF.

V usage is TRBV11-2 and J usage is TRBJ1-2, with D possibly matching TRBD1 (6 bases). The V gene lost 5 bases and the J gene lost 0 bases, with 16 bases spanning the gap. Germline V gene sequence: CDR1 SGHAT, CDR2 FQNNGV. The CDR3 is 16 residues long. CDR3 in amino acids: CASSPRQDPANYGYTF. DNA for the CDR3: TGTGCCAGCAGCCCCCGACAGGATCCGGCTAACTATGGCTACACCTTC.

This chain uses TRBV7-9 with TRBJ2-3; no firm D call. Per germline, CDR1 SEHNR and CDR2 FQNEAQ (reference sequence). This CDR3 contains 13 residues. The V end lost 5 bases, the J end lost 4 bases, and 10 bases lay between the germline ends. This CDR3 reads CASSGPSADTQYF. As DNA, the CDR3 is TGTGCCAGCAGCGGACCGAGCGCAGATACGCAGTATTTT. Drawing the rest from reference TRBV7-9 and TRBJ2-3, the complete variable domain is DTGVSQNPRHKITKRGQNVTFRCDPISEHNRLYWYRQTLGQGPEFLTYFQNEAQLEKSRLLSDRFSAERPKGSFSTLEIQRTEQGDSAMYLCASSGPSADTQYFGPGTRLTVL.

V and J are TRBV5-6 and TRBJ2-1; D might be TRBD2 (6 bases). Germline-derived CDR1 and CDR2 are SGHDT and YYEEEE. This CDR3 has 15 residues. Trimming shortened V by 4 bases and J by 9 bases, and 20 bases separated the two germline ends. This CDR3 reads CASSPRPDAGGEQFF. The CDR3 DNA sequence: TGTGCCAGCAGCCCCCGGCCGGATGCCGGGGGTGAGCAGTTCTTC.

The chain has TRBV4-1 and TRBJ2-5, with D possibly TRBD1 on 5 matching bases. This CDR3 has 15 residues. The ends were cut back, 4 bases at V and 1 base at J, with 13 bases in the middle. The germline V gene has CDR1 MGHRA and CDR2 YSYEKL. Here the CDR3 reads CASSRTLRTQETQYF. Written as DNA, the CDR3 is TGCGCCAGCAGCCGGACATTGAGGACCCAAGAGACCCAGTACTTC.

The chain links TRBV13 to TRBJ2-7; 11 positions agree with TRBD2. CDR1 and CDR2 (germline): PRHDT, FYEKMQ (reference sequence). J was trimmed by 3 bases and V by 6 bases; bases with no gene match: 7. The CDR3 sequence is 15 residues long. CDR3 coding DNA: TGTGCCAGCAGTTACTTCGGGACTAGCGGCTACGAGCAGTACTTC. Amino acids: CASSYFGTSGYEQYF.